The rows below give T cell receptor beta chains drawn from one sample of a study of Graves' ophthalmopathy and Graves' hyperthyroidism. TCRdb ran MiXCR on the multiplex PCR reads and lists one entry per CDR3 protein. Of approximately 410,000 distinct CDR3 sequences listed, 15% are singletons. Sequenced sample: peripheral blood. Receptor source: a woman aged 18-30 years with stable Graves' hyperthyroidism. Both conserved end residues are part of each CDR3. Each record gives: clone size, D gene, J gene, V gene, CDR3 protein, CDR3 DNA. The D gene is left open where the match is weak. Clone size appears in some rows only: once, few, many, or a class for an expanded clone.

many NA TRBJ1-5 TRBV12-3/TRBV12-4 CASSLRGLPNQPQHF TGTGCCAGCAGTTTACGGGGGCTTCCAAATCAGCCCCAGCATTTT
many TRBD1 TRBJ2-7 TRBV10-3 CAISEPGQGPYEQYF TGTGCCATCAGTGAGCCGGGACAGGGTCCCTACGAGCAGTACTTC
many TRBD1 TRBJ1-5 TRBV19 CASTITGGAGQPQHF TGTGCCAGTACCATAACAGGGGGAGCAGGTCAGCCCCAGCATTTT
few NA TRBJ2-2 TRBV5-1 CASSLGGASTGELFF TGCGCCAGCAGCTTAGGGGGGGCCTCCACCGGGGAGCTGTTTTTT
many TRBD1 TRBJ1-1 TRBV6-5 CASSWKGARETEAFF TGTGCCAGCAGTTGGAAGGGGGCTAGGGAAACTGAAGCTTTCTTT
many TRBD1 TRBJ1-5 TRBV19 CASRARDRGYSNQPQHF TGTGCCAGTAGGGCCCGGGACAGGGGCTATAGCAATCAGCCCCAGCATTTT
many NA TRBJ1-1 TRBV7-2 CASTLGGVAFF TGTGCCAGCACTTTAGGGGGGGTAGCTTTCTTT
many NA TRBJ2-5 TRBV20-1 CSAREAFRYQETQYF TGCAGTGCTAGAGAGGCATTCAGGTACCAAGAGACCCAGTACTTC
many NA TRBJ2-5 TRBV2 CASVWSKETQYF TGTGCCAGTGTTTGGAGTAAAGAGACCCAGTACTTC
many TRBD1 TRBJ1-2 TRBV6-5 CASSSTAGGYGYTF TGTGCCAGCAGTTCTACGGCAGGGGGGTATGGCTACACCTTC
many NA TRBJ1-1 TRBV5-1 CASSLLPGHTEAFF TGCGCCAGCAGCTTGTTACCAGGGCACACTGAAGCTTTCTTT
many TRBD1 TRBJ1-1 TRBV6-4 CASRPDRGNVRNTEAFF TGTGCCAGCAGACCCGACAGGGGGAACGTAAGAAACACTGAAGCTTTCTTT
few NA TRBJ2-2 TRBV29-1 CSVKGGPDTGELFF TGCAGCGTGAAAGGGGGGCCTGACACCGGGGAGCTGTTTTTT
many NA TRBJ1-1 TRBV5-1 CASSLEVGSLRFSEAFF TGCGCCAGCAGCTTGGAGGTGGGCAGCCTTAGATTCTCTGAAGCTTTCTTT
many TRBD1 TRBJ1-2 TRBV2 CASSAVGQNYGYTF TGTGCCAGCTCTGCGGTGGGACAGAACTATGGCTACACCTTC
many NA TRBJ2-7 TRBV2 CASRGGPYEQYF TGTGCCAGCAGGGGGGGACCCTACGAGCAGTACTTC
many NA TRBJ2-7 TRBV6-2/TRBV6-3 CASSYVSTGGNYEQYF TGTGCCAGCAGTTACGTCTCGACAGGAGGTAACTACGAGCAGTACTTC
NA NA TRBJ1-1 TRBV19 CASSMEPGAAFF TGTGCCAGTAGTATGGAACCGGGAGCAGCTTTCTTT
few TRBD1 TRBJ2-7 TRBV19 CASMRDRGRFEQYF TGTGCCAGTATGAGGGACAGGGGGCGTTTCGAGCAGTACTTC
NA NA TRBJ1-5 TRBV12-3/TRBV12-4 CASSGAGRLNQPQHF TGTGCCAGCAGCGGGGCCGGGAGGCTGAATCAGCCCCAGCATTTT